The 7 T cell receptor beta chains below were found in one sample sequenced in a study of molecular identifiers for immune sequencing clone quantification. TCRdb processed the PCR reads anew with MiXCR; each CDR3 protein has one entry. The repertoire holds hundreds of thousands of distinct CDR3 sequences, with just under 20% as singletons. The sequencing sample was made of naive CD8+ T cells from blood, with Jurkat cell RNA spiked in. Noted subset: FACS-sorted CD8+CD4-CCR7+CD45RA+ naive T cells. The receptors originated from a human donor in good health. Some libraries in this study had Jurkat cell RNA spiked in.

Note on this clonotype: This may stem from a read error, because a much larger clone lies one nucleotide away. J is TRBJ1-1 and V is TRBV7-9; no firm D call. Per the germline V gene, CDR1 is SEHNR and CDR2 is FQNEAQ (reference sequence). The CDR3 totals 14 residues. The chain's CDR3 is CASSFLLGDTEASF. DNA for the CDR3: TGTGCCAGCAGCTTTCTTCTGGGAGACACTGAAGCTTCCTTT.

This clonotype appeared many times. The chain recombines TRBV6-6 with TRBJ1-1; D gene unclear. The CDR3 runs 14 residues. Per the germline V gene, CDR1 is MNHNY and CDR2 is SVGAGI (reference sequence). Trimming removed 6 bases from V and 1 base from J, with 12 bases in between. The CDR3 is CASRPPGENTEAFF. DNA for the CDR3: TGTGCCAGCAGGCCTCCCGGGGAGAACACTGAAGCTTTCTTT.

DNA for the CDR3: TGTGCCAGCATCCAGAGCCCCCTTACAGGAACTGGCTACACCTTC. Translated: CASIQSPLTGTGYTF. The chain has TRBV6-6 and TRBJ1-2, with TRBD1 as a possible D gene (5 bases). CDR3 length equals 15 residues. The V gene's germline CDR1 is MNHNY and CDR2 SVGAGI (reference sequence). V was cut by 7 bases and J by 7 bases, with 22 bases left in between.

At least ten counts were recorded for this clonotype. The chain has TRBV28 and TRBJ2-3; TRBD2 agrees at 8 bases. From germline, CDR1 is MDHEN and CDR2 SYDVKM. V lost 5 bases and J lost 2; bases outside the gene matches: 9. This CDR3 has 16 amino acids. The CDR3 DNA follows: TGTGCCAGCAGTATCTTAGCGGGGAGGGTCACAGATACGCAGTATTTT. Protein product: CASSILAGRVTDTQYF.

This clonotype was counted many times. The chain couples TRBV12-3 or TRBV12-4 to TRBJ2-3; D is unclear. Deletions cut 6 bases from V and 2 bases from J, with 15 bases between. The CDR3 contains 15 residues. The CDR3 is CASSRDQPYTDTQYF. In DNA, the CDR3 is TGTGCCAGCAGCCGAGACCAACCCTACACAGATACGCAGTATTTT.

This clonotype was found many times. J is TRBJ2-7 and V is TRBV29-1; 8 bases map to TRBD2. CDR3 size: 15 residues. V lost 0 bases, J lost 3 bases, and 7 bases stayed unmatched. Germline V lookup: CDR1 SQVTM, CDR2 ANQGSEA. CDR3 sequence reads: CSVEDWGRGGYEQYF. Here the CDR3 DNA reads TGCAGCGTTGAAGATTGGGGTCGGGGGGGCTACGAGCAGTACTTC.

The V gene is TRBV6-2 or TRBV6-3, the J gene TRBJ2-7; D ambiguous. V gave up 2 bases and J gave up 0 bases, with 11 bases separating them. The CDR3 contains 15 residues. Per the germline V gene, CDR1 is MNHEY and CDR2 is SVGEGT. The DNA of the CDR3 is TGTGCCAGCAGTTACCGGACGAGCCCCTCCTACGAGCAGTACTTC. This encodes CASSYRTSPSYEQYF.